A single sample gave rise to the 31 T cell receptor beta chains below, sequenced in a study of long-term antiretroviral therapy in people with HIV. They ran version v3.0 of the immunoSEQ assay at survey level. Sequenced by immunoSEQ multiplex PCR; TCRdb stores in-frame clones only, minus some. The table includes tens of thousands of clones, 82% detected once. The input for sequencing was unsorted PBMCs, taken 2.4 to 2.5 years after starting antiretroviral therapy. These TCRs come from a man in his forties with HIV.

The chain is built from TRBV4-1 and TRBJ1-2, with D possibly TRBD1 on 6 matching bases. The CDR3 is 16 residues long. Trimming left V 0 bases short and J 2 bases short, with 13 bases between. Germline V lookup: CDR1 MGHRA, CDR2 YSYEKL. The CDR3 sequence is CASSQDRAGQNYGYTF. The CDR3 DNA follows: TGCGCCAGCAGCCAAGATCGGGCAGGACAGAACTATGGCTACACCTTC.

This clone was seen a single time. The chain recombines TRBV11-1 with TRBJ2-1; 8 bases line up with TRBD2. Per germline, CDR1 SGHAT and CDR2 FQDESV (reference sequence). This CDR3 region has 16 residues. Trimming took 1 base from V and 4 from J; bases not matched to a gene: 6. The CDR3 region has the DNA TGTGCCAGCAGCTTAGGCCGACTAGCGTGGTACAATGAGCAGTTCTTC. Its translation: CASSLGRLAWYNEQFF.

This clone has just one count. The genes are TRBV6-1 and TRBJ2-7; 11 bases match TRBD1. Trimming took 9 bases from V and 3 from J; bases not matched to a gene: 7. Germline V lookup: CDR1 MNHNS, CDR2 SASEGT. The CDR3 is 14 residues long. The DNA of the CDR3 is TGTGCCAGTAGGACCGGGACAGGGGGCTACGAGCAGTACTTC. Encoded protein: CASRTGTGGYEQYF.

J is TRBJ1-1 and V is TRBV5-1; 10 nucleotides align to TRBD1. Germline CDR1 reads SGHRS; CDR2 reads YFSETQ. The CDR3 covers 15 residues. V gave up 3 bases and J gave up 1 base; unmatched junction bases: 3. CDR3 in amino acids: CASSWGQGRNTEAFF. DNA of the CDR3: TGCGCCAGCAGCTGGGGACAGGGGAGGAACACTGAAGCTTTCTTT.

The rearrangement uses TRBV7-3 and TRBJ2-3, with D unresolved. The germline CDR1 and CDR2 sequences are SGHTA and FQGTGA. The CDR3 is 17 residues long. Trimming removed 5 bases from V and 0 bases from J, with 18 bases in between. CDR3 amino acids: CASSPIRAGASTDTQYF. CDR3 sequence (DNA): TGTGCCAGCAGCCCAATCCGGGCAGGCGCTAGCACAGATACGCAGTATTTT.

The V and J genes are TRBV6-5 and TRBJ1-4; TRBD1 matches at 7 bases. This CDR3 has 13 residues. Germline CDR1 is MNHEY and CDR2 is SVGAGI. V lost 6 bases, J lost 17 bases, and 15 bases stayed unmatched. This CDR3 reads CASRLDISGQDFF. The CDR3 nucleotides are TGTGCCAGCAGGTTAGATATTAGCGGACAGGATTTTTTT.

V and J are TRBV11-1 and TRBJ2-2; 12 nucleotides line up with TRBD2. Germline CDR1 SGHAT, CDR2 FQDESV (reference sequence). Unmatched junction bases numbered 10, after V lost 5 bases and J lost 3 bases. CDR3 size: 18 residues. CDR3 sequence: CASSLLPSGGEYTGELFF. The CDR3 DNA is TGTGCCAGCAGCCTGCTGCCTAGCGGGGGGGAGTACACCGGGGAGCTGTTTTTT.

The V and J genes are TRBV5-5 and TRBJ2-7; 9 nucleotides align to TRBD1. Germline-derived CDR1 and CDR2 are SGHKS and YYEKEE (reference sequence). This CDR3 contains 15 residues. The ends lost 4 bases at V and 1 base at J; junction bases unmatched: 6. CDR3: CASSTAGTGSYEQYF. For the CDR3, the DNA is TGTGCCAGCAGCACGGCCGGGACAGGGTCCTACGAGCAGTACTTC. Based on the CDR3 plus reference TRBV5-5 and TRBJ2-7, the full variable domain is DAGVTQSPTHLIKTRGQQVTLRCSPISGHKSVSWYQQVLGQGPQFIFQYYEKEERGRGNFPDRFSARQFPNYSSELNVNALLLGDSALYLCASSTAGTGSYEQYFGPGTRLTVT.

The chain joins TRBV10-1 to TRBJ2-2, with D unresolved. Germline V CDR1 and CDR2: WNHNN, SYGVQD (reference sequence). Trimming shortened V by 2 bases and J by 5 bases, and 6 bases separated the two germline ends. The CDR3 is 13 residues long. CDR3 amino acids: CASSEGNTGELFF. CDR3 sequence (DNA): TGCGCCAGCAGTGAGGGAAATACCGGGGAGCTGTTTTTT.

The chain uses TRBV27 and TRBJ1-1; TRBD1 matches 8 bases. Germline CDR1 MNHEY, CDR2 SMNVEV (reference sequence). The CDR3 spans 16 residues. The trim removed 0 bases at V and 7 bases at J, leaving 10 bases unmatched. The DNA for the CDR3 is TGTGCCAGCAGTTTATCGACGCTTAGGACAGGGAGTGAAGCTTTCTTT. Its protein product is CASSLSTLRTGSEAFF.

The chain couples TRBV28 to TRBJ2-4; 7 bases agree with TRBD1. From germline, CDR1 is MDHEN and CDR2 SYDVKM. With V trimmed by 7 bases and J by 0 bases, 6 bases remained unmatched. CDR3 length equals 15 residues. The CDR3 sequence: CASIRDRLAKNIQYF. The CDR3 DNA follows: TGTGCCAGCATCCGGGACAGATTAGCCAAAAACATTCAGTACTTC.

The sample holds one count of this clone. CDR3: CAISESQGLYGYTF. Here the CDR3 DNA reads TGTGCCATCAGTGAGTCTCAGGGGCTTTATGGCTACACCTTC. The J gene is TRBJ1-2, the V gene TRBV10-3; D is possibly TRBD1 (6 bases). The V end was cut by 0 bases, the J end by 5 bases, with 10 bases between. This CDR3 region has 14 residues. Germline V lookup: CDR1 ENHRY, CDR2 SYGVKD.

There are a few counts of this clone. The rearrangement links TRBV19 to TRBJ2-6, with 7 bases lining up with TRBD1. This CDR3 spans 18 amino acids. V trimming: 8 bases; J trimming: 0 bases; junction bases outside the gene matches: 13. CDR1 is LNHDA and CDR2 is SQIVND in the germline V gene (reference sequence). CDR3 sequence: CASVKYSGQNSGANVLTF. DNA for the CDR3: TGTGCCAGTGTTAAGTATTCGGGACAGAACTCTGGGGCCAACGTCCTGACTTTC.

The CDR3: CASSGIAGVSNEQFF. The CDR3 bases are TGCGCCAGCAGTGGTATAGCGGGAGTTAGCAATGAGCAGTTCTTC. V is TRBV10-2 and J is TRBJ2-1; 9 bases agree with TRBD2. The V gene's germline CDR1 is WSHSY and CDR2 SAAADI. Unmatched junction bases numbered 7, after V lost 4 bases and J lost 6 bases. The CDR3 sequence is 15 residues long.

This clone has a single count. V is TRBV5-6 and J is TRBJ1-4; D is uncertain. Trimming stripped 0 bases from V and 8 bases from J, with 5 bases between. The germline V gene has CDR1 SGHDT and CDR2 YYEEEE. The length of the CDR3 is 12 residues. CDR3 coding DNA: TGTGCCAGCAGCTTGGGGTCCGAAAAACTGTTTTTT. Translating gives CASSLGSEKLFF.

Here the CDR3 DNA reads TGTGCCTCAAGGGTATCCCTATACAATGAGCAGTTCTTC. This translates into CASRVSLYNEQFF. The V gene is TRBV30, the J gene TRBJ2-1; D gene ambiguous. This CDR3 contains 13 residues. The V end was cut by 7 bases, the J end by 4 bases, with 14 bases between. Germline lookup yields CDR1 GTSNPN and CDR2 SVGIG (reference sequence).

J is TRBJ1-5 and V is TRBV19; a weak D match, TRBD1 (6 bases). CDR1 and CDR2 from the germline V gene are LNHDA and SQIVND (reference sequence). V was shortened by 6 bases and J by 0 bases, with 12 bases between the two germline ends. This CDR3 region has 15 residues. CDR3 DNA sequence: TGTGCCAGTAGGCAGGGGTCGGATAGCAATCAGCCCCAGCATTTT. Protein: CASRQGSDSNQPQHF.

J is TRBJ2-1 and V is TRBV5-1; 11 bases match TRBD2. Germline loops: CDR1 SGHRS, CDR2 YFSETQ. Trimming at V came to 4 bases and at J to 9 bases, leaving 9 bases not matched to a gene. The CDR3 has 15 residues. CDR3 residues: CASSQQTSGMVEQFF. The CDR3 bases are TGCGCCAGCAGCCAACAGACTAGCGGGATGGTTGAGCAGTTCTTC. The full variable domain, its missing parts supplied by reference TRBV5-1 and TRBJ2-1, is KAGVTQTPRYLIKTRGQQVTLSCSPISGHRSVSWYQQTPGQGLQFLFEYFSETQRNKGNFPGRFSGRQFSNSRSEMNVSTLELGDSALYLCASSQQTSGMVEQFFGPGTRLTVL.

The V gene is TRBV5-4, the J gene TRBJ1-5; D not resolved. Germline V lookup: CDR1 SGHNT, CDR2 YYREEE (reference sequence). Deletions cut 4 bases from V and 4 bases from J, with 9 bases between. This CDR3 comprises 13 residues. In DNA form, the CDR3 reads TGTGCCAGCAGCCGCGACGTGAATCAGCCCCAGCATTTT. Translation: CASSRDVNQPQHF.

The gene calls are TRBV29-1 and TRBJ1-4; 10 nucleotides align to TRBD1. This CDR3 is built from 17 residues. With V trimmed by 7 bases and J by 8 bases, 19 bases remained unmatched. Germline V gives CDR1 SQVTM, CDR2 ANQGSEA. In nucleotides, the CDR3 is TGCAGCGCCAGCGGGACAGGGGTTTCGGGGGTTGGGGAAAAACTGTTTTTT. This gives the protein CSASGTGVSGVGEKLFF.

This clone was picked up a small number of times. The chain is built from TRBV7-6 and TRBJ2-5; no firm D call. Trimming pared 5 bases from V and 1 base from J, leaving 20 bases between. Germline CDR1 is SGHVS and CDR2 is FNYEAQ. This CDR3 is built from 17 residues. The CDR3 loop is CASSPWTPSASQETQYF. The CDR3 DNA reads TGTGCCAGCAGCCCTTGGACGCCAAGCGCCTCCCAAGAGACCCAGTACTTC.

The chain employs TRBV5-4 and TRBJ2-7, with 9 nucleotides matching TRBD1. Looked up from germline, CDR1 is SGHNT and CDR2 is YYREEE (reference sequence). J lost 3 bases, V lost 3 bases, and 4 bases had no gene match. This CDR3 contains 14 residues. The CDR3, as DNA: TGTGCCAGCAGCTCCTGGGACAGGGACTACGAGCAGTACTTC. Protein: CASSSWDRDYEQYF.

This clone was recorded only once. The J gene is TRBJ2-7, the V gene TRBV28; D perhaps matches TRBD1 (6 bases). CDR1 is MDHEN and CDR2 is SYDVKM in the germline V gene. V was trimmed by 4 bases and J by 0 bases, leaving 10 bases between them. The CDR3 loop spans 14 amino acids. CDR3 region: CASSSRQVSYEQYF. Here the CDR3 DNA reads TGTGCCAGCAGTTCCCGACAGGTCTCCTACGAGCAGTACTTC.

The V gene is TRBV10-3, the J gene TRBJ2-1; 8 nucleotides line up with TRBD1. The germline V gene has CDR1 ENHRY and CDR2 SYGVKD. J lost 9 bases, V lost 10 bases, and 17 bases had no gene match. This CDR3 has 15 amino acids. CDR3 sequence reads: CATALDRAIEGEQFF. The CDR3 nucleotides read TGTGCCACTGCCTTGGACAGGGCGATTGAAGGTGAGCAGTTCTTC.

This clone showed up just once. The chain recombines TRBV6-4 with TRBJ2-3; D call uncertain. The CDR3 covers 14 residues. Trimming took off 0 bases at V and 4 bases at J, with 8 bases between the two ends. Germline V CDR1 and CDR2: MRHNA, SNTAGT. The DNA for the CDR3 is TGTGCCAGCAGTGACTCGACCAGCGCAGATACGCAGTATTTT. Translating gives CASSDSTSADTQYF.

The chain joins TRBV25-1 to TRBJ2-2; D is undetermined. CDR1 MGHDK and CDR2 SYGVNS come from the germline V gene. V lost 5 bases to trimming and J lost 6 bases, with 13 bases between them. The CDR3 is made up of 14 amino acids. This CDR3 reads CASSPPGLSGELFF. The CDR3 DNA reads as TGTGCCAGCAGTCCGCCCGGCCTCTCCGGGGAGCTGTTTTTT.

J is TRBJ2-7 and V is TRBV13; no clear D gene. CDR1 PRHDT and CDR2 FYEKMQ come from the germline V gene (reference sequence). The CDR3 loop spans 13 amino acids. V shed 0 bases and J shed 3 bases, with 6 bases lying between them. CDR3 bases: TGTGCCAGCAGCTTAGGACGATTCTACGAGCAGTACTTC. Translation gives CASSLGRFYEQYF.

This chain joins TRBV2 and TRBJ2-3; 13 bases fit TRBD2. This CDR3 comprises 17 residues. Germline CDR1 SNHLY, CDR2 FYNNEI. V gave up 5 bases and J gave up 2 bases; unmatched junction bases: 7. CDR3 nucleotide sequence: TGTGCCAGCAGTTTAACTGGGACTAGCGGGGCCACAGATACGCAGTATTTT. Its protein is CASSLTGTSGATDTQYF. Drawing the rest from reference TRBV2 and TRBJ2-3, the complete variable domain is EPEVTQTPSHQVTQMGQEVILRCVPISNHLYFYWYRQILGQKVEFLVSFYNNEISEKSEIFDDQFSVERPDGSNFTLKIRSTKLEDSAMYFCASSLTGTSGATDTQYFGPGTRLTVL.

This clone has a handful of counts. This chain uses TRBV6-1 with TRBJ2-7, with D perhaps TRBD2 (5 bases). Germline CDR1 is MNHNS and CDR2 is SASEGT. V gave up 11 bases and J gave up 0 bases, with 17 bases separating them. The length of the CDR3 is 14 residues. CDR3 amino acids: CAAGLILSSYEQYF. CDR3 nucleotides: TGTGCCGCGGGTCTAATTTTGAGCTCCTACGAGCAGTACTTC.

This chain joins TRBV28 and TRBJ2-1, with 7 bases identical to TRBD1. The CDR3 covers 17 residues. V gave up 5 bases and J gave up 4 bases; unmatched junction bases: 14. The germline V gene encodes CDR1 MDHEN and CDR2 SYDVKM. The CDR3: CASSGSYGTASYNEQFF. For the CDR3, the DNA is TGTGCCAGCAGTGGGAGCTACGGGACAGCTAGTTACAATGAGCAGTTCTTC.

This clone occurred once. The genes are TRBV2 and TRBJ2-7, with D hard to call. From germline, CDR1 is SNHLY and CDR2 FYNNEI. V shed 10 bases and J shed 0 bases, with 10 bases lying between them. The CDR3 runs 12 residues. The CDR3 reads CAIAKNSYEQYF. Here the CDR3 DNA reads TGTGCCATAGCCAAAAACTCCTACGAGCAGTACTTC.